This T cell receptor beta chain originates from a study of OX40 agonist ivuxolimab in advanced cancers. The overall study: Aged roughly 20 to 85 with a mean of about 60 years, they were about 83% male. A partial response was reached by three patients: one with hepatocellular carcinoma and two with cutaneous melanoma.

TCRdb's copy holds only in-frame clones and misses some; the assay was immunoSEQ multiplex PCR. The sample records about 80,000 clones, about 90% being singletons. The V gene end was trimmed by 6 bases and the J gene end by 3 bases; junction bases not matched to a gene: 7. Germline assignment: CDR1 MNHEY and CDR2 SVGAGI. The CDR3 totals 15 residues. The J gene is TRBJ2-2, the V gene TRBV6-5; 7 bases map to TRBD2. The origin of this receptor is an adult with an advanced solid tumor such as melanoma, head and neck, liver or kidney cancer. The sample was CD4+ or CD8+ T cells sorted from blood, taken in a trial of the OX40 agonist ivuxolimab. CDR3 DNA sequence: TGTGCCAGCAGAGATAACCGGGGGGACACCGGGGAGCTGTTTTTT. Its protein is CASRDNRGDTGELFF.